Following are 32 T cell receptor beta chains from one sample sequenced in a study of shared clonotypes between healthy human individuals. Clones were sequenced by immunoSEQ multiplex PCR, and TCRdb holds only the in-frame ones, with some missing. The sample yields about 680,000 clones, approximately 90% seen once. Naive CD8 cells comprised CD45RO-negative, CCR7-positively selected cells, excluding terminally differentiated effector memory CD45RA+ cells. The sample taken for sequencing was naive CD8+ T cells sorted from blood. The source is a man aged 25 to 40 in good health.

This clone showed up just a few times. This sample also contains other DNA sequences that code for the same CDR3. The CDR3 DNA sequence: TGTGCCAGCAGTTTATCGGGACAGGGCTCCTACGAGCAGTACTTC. Protein product: CASSLSGQGSYEQYF. The V gene is TRBV27, the J gene TRBJ2-7; 9 bases line up with TRBD1. Trimming cost V 0 bases and J 0 bases; bases outside gene matches: 0. The CDR3 sequence is 15 residues long. CDR1 and CDR2 (germline): MNHEY, SMNVEV (reference sequence).

The rearrangement links TRBV9 to TRBJ2-6; 10 nucleotides line up with TRBD1. Trimming took 3 bases from V and 4 from J; bases not matched to a gene: 10. This CDR3 contains 18 residues. Per germline, CDR1 SGDLS and CDR2 YYNGEE. The CDR3 sequence is CASSGLTGGKPGANVLTF. CDR3 DNA sequence: TGTGCCAGCAGCGGACTGACAGGGGGCAAACCCGGGGCCAACGTCCTGACTTTC.

The chain is built from TRBV5-8 and TRBJ1-1; D is perhaps TRBD1 (6 bases). The CDR3 runs to 14 residues. V shed 1 base and J shed 7 bases, with 14 bases lying between them. Germline lookup yields CDR1 SGHTS and CDR2 YDEGEE. The CDR3 DNA follows: TGTGCCAGCAGCTTGTACCGCAAGGGGGATGAAGCTTTCTTT. Its protein is CASSLYRKGDEAFF. Complete variable domain (other parts from reference TRBV5-8 and TRBJ1-1): EAGVTQSPTHLIKTRGQQATLRCSPISGHTSVYWYQQALGLGLQFLLWYDEGEERNRGNFPPRFSGRQFPNYSSELNVNALELEDSALYLCASSLYRKGDEAFFGQGTRLTVV.

The chain carries TRBV27 and TRBJ1-2; the D gene is possibly TRBD1 (5 bases). Trimming removed 0 bases from V and 2 bases from J, with 10 bases in between. The CDR3 totals 15 residues. Germline V gene sequence: CDR1 MNHEY, CDR2 SMNVEV (reference sequence). The CDR3 coding sequence is TGTGCCAGCAGTTTATCGGCTGGGGGAAACTATGGCTACACCTTC. Amino acids: CASSLSAGGNYGYTF.

This chain links TRBV14 with TRBJ2-1; TRBD1 matches 8 bases. The CDR3 loop spans 15 amino acids. The V gene's germline CDR1 is SGHDN and CDR2 FVKESK. With V trimmed by 1 base and J by 3 bases, 2 bases remained unmatched. The CDR3 loop reads CASSQVGQVYNEQFF. CDR3 DNA: TGTGCCAGCAGCCAAGTGGGACAGGTCTACAATGAGCAGTTCTTC.

The V gene is TRBV7-8, the J gene TRBJ2-3, with TRBD1 identical over 9 bases. The germline V gene encodes CDR1 SGHVS and CDR2 FQNEAQ. The V segment lost 4 bases and the J segment 1 base; nucleotides outside the gene matches: 6. CDR3 length: 16 residues. The CDR3 loop is CASSSGWTGGTDTQYF. Here the CDR3 DNA reads TGTGCCAGCAGCTCAGGGTGGACAGGGGGCACAGATACGCAGTATTTT.

The chain is built from TRBV27 and TRBJ2-1, with TRBD1 identical over 7 bases. CDR3 length: 17 residues. Trimming cost V 2 bases and J 4 bases; bases outside gene matches: 11. Per germline, CDR1 MNHEY and CDR2 SMNVEV (reference sequence). The CDR3 here is CASSLAYESTGYNEQFF. In DNA form, the CDR3 reads TGTGCCAGCAGTTTAGCCTATGAGTCGACAGGGTACAATGAGCAGTTCTTC.

A remark on this clone: One junction end disagrees with the germline gene, perhaps due to a read error. The V gene is TRBV27, the J gene TRBJ2-1; D gene unclear. The CDR3 runs to 12 residues. CDR1 is MNHEY and CDR2 is SMNVEV in the germline V gene (reference sequence). The CDR3 coding sequence is TGTGCTAGCAGATCTATGGACAATGAGCAGTTCTTC. Translating gives CASRSMDNEQFF.

On this clone: The sample holds other DNA sequences that translate to the same CDR3. The CDR3, as DNA: TGTGCCAGCAGCTTAGAGGGGAACGAGCAGTACTTC. This encodes CASSLEGNEQYF. The J gene is TRBJ2-7, the V gene TRBV7-9; maybe TRBD1 (5 bases). Germline CDR1 and CDR2: SEHNR and FQNEAQ (reference sequence). The CDR3 consists of 12 residues. V was clipped by 1 base and J by 5 bases, with 6 bases between them.

CDR3: CATSPLRLDRGLGSNQPQHF. The DNA of the CDR3 is TGTGCCACCAGCCCACTCCGGTTGGACAGGGGGCTAGGTAGCAATCAGCCCCAGCATTTT. The chain employs TRBV15 and TRBJ1-5; the match to TRBD1 covers 11 bases. Per germline, CDR1 LNHNV and CDR2 YYDKDF (reference sequence). V shed 5 bases and J 0 bases; nucleotides not matched to a gene: 15. The CDR3 extends over 20 amino acids.

This chain uses TRBV15 with TRBJ1-5, with 7 bases that match TRBD1. CDR3 length: 13 amino acids. V shed 4 bases, J shed 5 bases, and the junction held 2 bases outside the gene matches. Germline lookup yields CDR1 LNHNV and CDR2 YYDKDF (reference sequence). CDR3 region: CATSTGTDQPQHF. In DNA, the CDR3 is TGTGCCACCAGCACGGGGACAGATCAGCCCCAGCATTTT.

The chain combines TRBV10-1 with TRBJ1-1, with D hard to call. Per germline, CDR1 WNHNN and CDR2 SYGVQD (reference sequence). The V gene lost 3 bases and the J gene lost 10 bases, with 9 bases spanning the gap. The CDR3 runs to 11 residues. The CDR3 coding sequence is TGCGCCAGCAGTGATGGTTGGGGAGCTTTCTTT. Translating it yields CASSDGWGAFF.

This clone has just one count. The chain has TRBV11-3 and TRBJ2-7; TRBD2 might be the D (6 bases). The CDR3 loop spans 13 amino acids. Trimming took 5 bases from V and 4 from J, leaving 12 bases between them. The germline V gene has CDR1 SGHNT and CDR2 YENEEA. This CDR3 is CASSVGSGYEQYF. The CDR3 bases are TGTGCCAGCAGCGTCGGAAGCGGGTACGAGCAGTACTTC.

As for this clone: Distinct nucleotide sequences in the sample also encode this CDR3. The chain carries TRBV27 and TRBJ2-7, with 7 bases identical to TRBD1. This CDR3 has 16 residues. The germline V gene has CDR1 MNHEY and CDR2 SMNVEV (reference sequence). V lost 3 bases, J lost 1 base, and 9 bases stayed unmatched. DNA for the CDR3: TGTGCCAGCAGTTTCTCATCCGGGACAGTATCCTACGAGCAGTACTTC. Amino acid sequence: CASSFSSGTVSYEQYF.

The chain combines TRBV7-7 with TRBJ2-3; 7 bases align to TRBD1. In germline, CDR1 is SSHAT, CDR2 FNYEAQ (reference sequence). Germline trimming cut 5 bases from V and 2 bases from J; bases unmatched to any gene: 13. The CDR3 consists of 17 residues. The CDR3 loop is CASSPGIDREHTDTQYF. The DNA of the CDR3 is TGTGCCAGCAGCCCCGGAATAGACAGGGAGCACACAGATACGCAGTATTTT.

V gene TRBV19 combines with J gene TRBJ1-2, with TRBD1 as a possible D gene (6 bases). Trimming left V 5 bases short and J 3 bases short, with 22 bases between. CDR3 size: 17 residues. Per the germline V gene, CDR1 is LNHDA and CDR2 is SQIVND (reference sequence). CDR3 loop: CASSELFGNREDYGYTF. CDR3 DNA: TGTGCCAGTAGTGAACTTTTTGGGAACAGGGAGGACTATGGCTACACCTTC.

This sequence joins TRBV7-9 and TRBJ2-7, with TRBD1 identical over 10 bases. V was pared by 1 base and J by 5 bases, with 5 bases of the junction left unmatched. The CDR3 contains 15 residues. The germline V gene has CDR1 SEHNR and CDR2 FQNEAQ (reference sequence). The DNA of the CDR3 is TGTGCCAGCAGCTTAGTTCGACAGGGGGCGGACGAGCAGTACTTC. Translating gives CASSLVRQGADEQYF.

About this clone itself: This sample includes further DNA sequences coding for the same CDR3. This chain links TRBV28 with TRBJ1-3; 10 bases map to TRBD1. Germline CDR1 is MDHEN and CDR2 is SYDVKM. CDR3 length equals 15 residues. V shed 2 bases and J 2 bases; nucleotides not matched to a gene: 0. This chain's CDR3 is CASSLGTGAGNTIYF. The DNA for the CDR3 is TGTGCCAGCAGTTTAGGGACAGGGGCTGGAAACACCATATATTTT.

This clone was picked up a small number of times. The chain links TRBV6-1 to TRBJ2-3, with TRBD2 matching 14 bases. Germline CDR1 and CDR2: MNHNS and SASEGT. This CDR3 region has 16 residues. J was trimmed by 3 bases and V by 2 bases; bases with no gene match: 1. CDR3 protein: CASSERTSGRTDTQYF. CDR3 DNA: TGTGCCAGCAGTGAAAGGACTAGCGGGAGGACAGATACGCAGTATTTT.

The chain joins TRBV7-7 to TRBJ2-7, with D perhaps given as TRBD1 or TRBD2 (5 bases each). Germline V gene lookup returns CDR1 SSHAT and CDR2 FNYEAQ (reference sequence). V was cut by 6 bases and J by 1 base, with 10 bases left in between. The length of the CDR3 is 13 residues. The CDR3 nucleotides read TGTGCCAGCAGTATGGGACCGTCCTACGAGCAGTACTTC. Translated: CASSMGPSYEQYF.

This clone was seen only once. The chain joins TRBV7-3 to TRBJ2-3; 14 positions match TRBD2. Per germline, CDR1 SGHTA and CDR2 FQGTGA. The CDR3 is 20 amino acids. The ends lost 3 bases at V and 4 bases at J; junction bases unmatched: 15. CDR3 sequence (DNA): TGTGCCAGCAGCTTCTCCGGACTAGCGGGAGGCGGCGGGGGTGCAGATACGCAGTATTTT. Protein: CASSFSGLAGGGGGADTQYF.

This clone came up a few times. The rearrangement uses TRBV2 and TRBJ2-1; D remains unclear. Trimming removed 3 bases at V and 6 bases at J, with 9 bases between. The CDR3 loop spans 13 amino acids. Per germline, CDR1 SNHLY and CDR2 FYNNEI. CDR3: CASSDYGFNEQFF. CDR3 bases: TGTGCCAGCAGTGATTACGGATTCAATGAGCAGTTCTTC.

The chain is built from TRBV19 and TRBJ2-1; D not resolved. Germline CDR1 reads LNHDA; CDR2 reads SQIVND (reference sequence). V lost 5 bases, J lost 0 bases, and 11 bases lay in between. The length of the CDR3 is 15 residues. The CDR3 DNA reads TGTGCCAGTAGTCATCAGGAGAGCTCCTACAATGAGCAGTTCTTC. It is translated as CASSHQESSYNEQFF.

V is TRBV6-1 and J is TRBJ2-1; 8 nucleotides line up with TRBD1. This CDR3 has 15 amino acids. The J segment lost 7 bases and the V segment lost 2 bases, leaving 7 bases of the junction unmatched. Looked up from germline, CDR1 is MNHNS and CDR2 is SASEGT. The CDR3 coding sequence is TGTGCCAGCAGTGAACTCCCAGGGGGCCGGAATGAGCAGTTCTTC. Encoded protein: CASSELPGGRNEQFF.

This CDR3 is CASSLTAGVWEKLFF. The CDR3 DNA reads as TGTGCCAGCAGTTTGACGGCAGGGGTTTGGGAAAAACTGTTTTTT. The V gene is TRBV28, the J gene TRBJ1-4, with TRBD1 as a possible D gene (6 bases). The CDR3 consists of 15 residues. CDR1 and CDR2 from the germline V gene are MDHEN and SYDVKM. V was pared by 3 bases and J by 8 bases, with 16 bases between. The variable domain in full, with the rest retrieved from reference TRBV28 and TRBJ1-4, is DVKVTQSSRYLVKRTGEKVFLECVQDMDHENMFWYRQDPGLGLRLIYFSYDVKMKEKGDIPEGYSVSREKKERFSLILESASTNQTSMYLCASSLTAGVWEKLFFGSGTQLSVL.

To note about this clone: Germline is not matched at one junction end, which may reflect a read error. The V gene is TRBV7-2, the J gene TRBJ2-7, with D possibly matching TRBD2 (5 bases). CDR1 and CDR2 from the germline V gene are SGHTA and FQGNSA. The CDR3 runs to 14 residues. CDR3 sequence reads: CASSLAVFTYEQYF. CDR3 DNA sequence: TGTGCCAGCAGCCTAGCAGTTTTCACCTACGAGCAGTACTTC.

The gene calls are TRBV4-3 and TRBJ2-2; 8 bases agree with TRBD1. With 6 bases clipped from V and 1 base from J, the junction kept 1 base outside the gene matches. This CDR3 has 14 residues. CDR1 LGHNA and CDR2 YSLEER come from the germline V gene. CDR3 region: CASRGTGNTGELFF. The DNA for the CDR3 is TGCGCCAGCAGGGGGACAGGGAACACCGGGGAGCTGTTTTTT.

This clone was counted once. The V and J genes are TRBV7-2 and TRBJ2-7; D may match TRBD1 or TRBD2 (5 bases each). The CDR3 contains 15 residues. V was cut by 6 bases and J by 7 bases, with 22 bases left in between. Germline assignment: CDR1 SGHTA and CDR2 FQGNSA. CDR3 amino acids: CASRPVGGSGEEQYF. The CDR3 nucleotides read TGTGCCAGCAGGCCCGTTGGGGGATCAGGCGAAGAGCAGTACTTC. Filled out from reference TRBV7-2 and TRBJ2-7, the complete variable domain reads GAGVSQSPSNKVTEKGKDVELRCDPISGHTALYWYRQSLGQGLEFLIYFQGNSAPDKSGLPSDRFSAERTGGSVSTLTIQRTQQEDSAVYLCASRPVGGSGEEQYFGPGTRLTVT.

This chain uses TRBV11-2 with TRBJ2-5; 9 bases match TRBD2. CDR1 and CDR2 from the germline V gene are SGHAT and FQNNGV. The CDR3 covers 15 residues. Germline trimming cut 7 bases from V and 3 bases from J; bases unmatched to any gene: 9. CDR3 DNA sequence: TGTGCCAGCACCCTCGGAGTAGCGGGAGAAGAGACCCAGTACTTC. It specifies CASTLGVAGEETQYF.

The V call is TRBV7-8, the J call TRBJ2-2; D unresolved. CDR1 is SGHVS and CDR2 is FQNEAQ in the germline V gene. The V and J ends lost 2 bases and 1 base respectively, with 20 bases between them. The CDR3 has 19 amino acids. This CDR3 reads CASSLKLLLLDGNTGELFF. The CDR3 DNA reads as TGTGCCAGCAGCTTAAAACTTCTCTTGCTGGATGGGAACACCGGGGAGCTGTTTTTT.

Here the CDR3 reads CAWTDSPSTDTQYF. CDR3 nucleotides: TGTGCCTGGACGGATTCTCCTAGCACAGATACGCAGTATTTT. The chain links TRBV30 to TRBJ2-3; D gene unclear. The germline V and J ends were trimmed by 4 bases and 0 bases, with 11 bases remaining between them. The CDR3 consists of 14 residues. CDR1 is GTSNPN, CDR2 SVGIG, per germline (reference sequence).

In DNA form, the CDR3 reads TGTGCCAGCAGTTACGGCGTGTACAGCTCCTACGAGCAGTACTTC. Translated, it gives CASSYGVYSSYEQYF. The rearrangement uses TRBV6-5 and TRBJ2-7, with unresolved D. Germline-derived CDR1 and CDR2 are MNHEY and SVGAGI. Trimming shortened V by 2 bases and J by 0 bases, and 11 bases separated the two germline ends. CDR3 length equals 15 residues.